One and the same sample provided the 23 T cell receptor beta chains below, sequenced in a study of long-term antiretroviral therapy in people with HIV. At the survey level, the v3.0 immunoSEQ assay was run. Profiling relied on immunoSEQ multiplex PCR, and the TCRdb table lists in-frame clones only, not all of them. The profile shows tens of thousands of clones, 65% to 85% of them singletons. This sample comprised unsorted PBMCs, obtained 3.1 years after starting antiretroviral therapy. These receptor sequences come from a woman between 50 and 59 years old with HIV.

The chain is built from TRBV7-9 and TRBJ1-5; D uncertain. The ends were cut back, 5 bases at V and 9 bases at J, with 14 bases in the middle. Looked up from germline, CDR1 is SEHNR and CDR2 is FQNEAQ (reference sequence). This CDR3 contains 13 residues. CDR3 protein: CASSTQGSTPQHF. The CDR3 DNA reads TGTGCCAGCAGCACCCAAGGGTCCACGCCCCAGCATTTT. The full variable domain, its missing parts supplied by reference TRBV7-9 and TRBJ1-5, is DTGVSQNPRHKITKRGQNVTFRCDPISEHNRLYWYRQTLGQGPEFLTYFQNEAQLEKSRLLSDRFSAERPKGSFSTLEIQRTEQGDSAMYLCASSTQGSTPQHFGDGTRLSIL.

The V call is TRBV10-3, the J call TRBJ2-2, with TRBD2 matching 7 bases. J was trimmed by 7 bases and V by 4 bases; bases with no gene match: 12. The CDR3 totals 16 residues. CDR1 and CDR2 (germline): ENHRY, SYGVKD. Written as DNA, the CDR3 is TGTGCCATCAGTGGAGCCAGCGGGGTTACCAGCGGGGAGCTGTTTTTT. Translated, it gives CAISGASGVTSGELFF.

J is TRBJ2-3 and V is TRBV5-4, with 8 bases matching TRBD2. This CDR3 spans 14 amino acids. CDR1 and CDR2 from the germline V gene are SGHNT and YYREEE (reference sequence). The trim removed 4 bases at V and 5 bases at J, leaving 6 bases unmatched. As DNA, the CDR3 is TGTGCCAGCAGCCCGGGACTAGTTAGAGATACGCAGTATTTT. This gives the protein CASSPGLVRDTQYF.

This rearrangement joins TRBV27 to TRBJ2-1, with TRBD2 matching 11 bases. The CDR3 covers 17 residues. The V gene end was trimmed by 6 bases and the J gene end by 3 bases; junction bases not matched to a gene: 10. Germline V gene sequence: CDR1 MNHEY, CDR2 SMNVEV (reference sequence). CDR3 DNA: TGTGCCAGCAGGGAACGAACCCTAGCGGGGGGCTACAATGAGCAGTTCTTC. Translation: CASRERTLAGGYNEQFF.

The chain combines TRBV30 with TRBJ1-2; 8 bases are shared with TRBD1. Germline V gene lookup returns CDR1 GTSNPN and CDR2 SVGIG (reference sequence). The length of the CDR3 is 13 residues. V gave up 4 bases and J gave up 8 bases; unmatched junction bases: 9. CDR3: CAWTLPGGEGYTF. Written as DNA, the CDR3 is TGTGCCTGGACCCTTCCAGGGGGCGAAGGCTACACCTTC.

The chain is built from TRBV7-9 and TRBJ1-2; no clear D. Per germline, CDR1 SEHNR and CDR2 FQNEAQ (reference sequence). V was pared by 2 bases and J by 4 bases, with 14 bases between. The CDR3 covers 15 residues. CDR3 sequence: CASSLSEVLGYGYTF. The CDR3 DNA reads as TGTGCCAGCAGCTTATCGGAGGTGCTCGGCTATGGCTACACCTTC. Looking up the rest from reference TRBV7-9 and TRBJ1-2 gives the full variable domain: DTGVSQNPRHKITKRGQNVTFRCDPISEHNRLYWYRQTLGQGPEFLTYFQNEAQLEKSRLLSDRFSAERPKGSFSTLEIQRTEQGDSAMYLCASSLSEVLGYGYTFGSGTRLTVV.

CDR3 region: CASSFGQLNTEAFF. CDR3 DNA sequence: TGTGCCAGCAGCTTTGGACAGTTGAACACTGAAGCTTTCTTT. The V and J genes are TRBV5-6 and TRBJ1-1; a weak D match, TRBD1 (6 bases). The V gene lost 2 bases and the J gene lost 0 bases, with 8 bases spanning the gap. Germline CDR1 reads SGHDT; CDR2 reads YYEEEE. CDR3 length: 14 amino acids.

The V and J genes are TRBV11-3 and TRBJ2-1; D not certain. Trimming shortened V by 1 base and J by 14 bases, and 12 bases separated the two germline ends. This CDR3 has 12 residues. Germline V CDR1 and CDR2: SGHNT, YENEEA. DNA of the CDR3: TGTGCCAGCAGCTTAGCAAAAGGTCGTAAGTTCTTC. Translation gives CASSLAKGRKFF.

The chain employs TRBV2 and TRBJ1-1; 9 bases align to TRBD1. V was pared by 5 bases and J by 7 bases, with 2 bases of the junction left unmatched. CDR1 and CDR2 (germline): SNHLY, FYNNEI. CDR3 length equals 12 residues. For the CDR3, the DNA is TGTGCCAGCAGTCGGACAGGGGTTGAAGCTTTCTTT. This codes for CASSRTGVEAFF.

The chain couples TRBV29-1 to TRBJ2-1; 8 bases agree with TRBD2. The V and J ends lost 0 bases and 3 bases, in that order; junction bases with no gene match: 4. The CDR3 length is 15 residues. Per the germline V gene, CDR1 is SQVTM and CDR2 is ANQGSEA. Here the CDR3 DNA reads TGCAGCGTTGAAGACGCGGGGGGCCTCTACAATGAGCAGTTCTTC. Protein product: CSVEDAGGLYNEQFF.

The chain couples TRBV5-1 to TRBJ2-2, with D possibly TRBD1 on 6 matching bases. V was pared by 3 bases and J by 2 bases, with 17 bases between. The CDR3 has 17 residues. Germline values: CDR1 SGHRS, CDR2 YFSETQ. CDR3 loop: CASSSTQGRANTGELFF. CDR3 nucleotides: TGCGCCAGCAGCTCGACACAGGGAAGAGCTAACACCGGGGAGCTGTTTTTT.

The genes are TRBV11-1 and TRBJ2-2, with 8 nucleotides matching TRBD1. V lost 5 bases and J lost 3; bases outside the gene matches: 5. Germline V gene sequence: CDR1 SGHAT, CDR2 FQDESV (reference sequence). The CDR3 spans 15 residues. CDR3 amino acids: CASSPGQGYTGELFF. The CDR3, as DNA: TGTGCCAGCAGCCCCGGACAGGGATACACCGGGGAGCTGTTTTTT.

The V and J genes are TRBV5-1 and TRBJ2-1, with D perhaps matching TRBD1 (7 bases). Trimming stripped 0 bases from V and 5 bases from J, with 12 bases between. Germline assignment: CDR1 SGHRS and CDR2 YFSETQ. There are 15 residues in the CDR3. The CDR3 DNA sequence: TGCGCCAGCAGCTTGGATCAGGGGGAGGACAATGAGCAGTTCTTC. It yields the protein CASSLDQGEDNEQFF. Full variable domain (outside the CDR3, taken from reference TRBV5-1 and TRBJ2-1): KAGVTQTPRYLIKTRGQQVTLSCSPISGHRSVSWYQQTPGQGLQFLFEYFSETQRNKGNFPGRFSGRQFSNSRSEMNVSTLELGDSALYLCASSLDQGEDNEQFFGPGTRLTVL.

The V call is TRBV11-2, the J call TRBJ2-3, with D hard to call. Trimming removed 0 bases at V and 4 bases at J, with 11 bases between. Germline V lookup: CDR1 SGHAT, CDR2 FQNNGV. The CDR3 spans 15 residues. The CDR3 loop is CASSLDFYPADTQYF. CDR3 nucleotide sequence: TGTGCCAGCAGCTTAGACTTTTATCCCGCAGATACGCAGTATTTT. Filled out from reference TRBV11-2 and TRBJ2-3, the complete variable domain reads EAGVAQSPRYKIIEKRQSVAFWCNPISGHATLYWYQQILGQGPKLLIQFQNNGVVDDSQLPKDRFSAERLKGVDSTLKIQPAKLEDSAVYLCASSLDFYPADTQYFGPGTRLTVL.

The genes are TRBV6-1 and TRBJ1-1; 7 bases match TRBD1. The CDR3 loop spans 15 amino acids. The V segment lost 8 bases and the J segment 6 bases; nucleotides outside the gene matches: 15. CDR1 and CDR2 from the germline V gene are MNHNS and SASEGT. CDR3 amino acids: CASGGRGREWPEAFF. In DNA form, the CDR3 reads TGTGCCAGCGGGGGAAGGGGGCGCGAGTGGCCTGAAGCTTTCTTT.

V and J are TRBV23-1 and TRBJ2-2; possibly TRBD1 for D (6 bases). TRBV23-1 is classed as an ORF, of uncertain function. This CDR3 spans 15 amino acids. Trimming stripped 4 bases from V and 3 bases from J, with 12 bases between. Here the CDR3 DNA reads TGCGCCAGCAGTCTTGGGGGCTTAGACACCGGGGAGCTGTTTTTT. As protein: CASSLGGLDTGELFF.

This clone was seen only a few times. The V and J genes are TRBV9 and TRBJ2-2, with no clear D. The CDR3 consists of 13 residues. V lost 2 bases and J 6 bases, leaving 8 bases between the germline ends. CDR1 is SGDLS, CDR2 YYNGEE, per germline. CDR3 bases: TGTGCCAGCAGCGTGGGTTCATCCGGGGAGCTGTTTTTT. It yields the protein CASSVGSSGELFF.

This chain uses TRBV27 with TRBJ1-6; 8 bases are a match to TRBD1. The CDR3 length is 15 residues. CDR1 is MNHEY, CDR2 SMNVEV, per germline (reference sequence). V gave up 5 bases and J gave up 7 bases; unmatched junction bases: 7. Here the CDR3 reads CASSRAGGYNSPLHF. The CDR3, as DNA: TGTGCCAGCAGTAGGGCAGGGGGCTACAATTCACCCCTCCACTTT.

The rearrangement joins TRBV2 to TRBJ1-3, with a tentative D call TRBD1 (5 bases). Trimming stripped 0 bases from V and 8 bases from J, with 11 bases between. The length of the CDR3 is 14 residues. Germline values: CDR1 SNHLY, CDR2 FYNNEI. DNA for the CDR3: TGTGCCAGCAGTGAAGCGGGGGATCGGGACACCATATATTTT. Residues: CASSEAGDRDTIYF.

The chain carries TRBV11-2 and TRBJ1-3, with a tentative D call TRBD1 (5 bases). Trimming cost V 1 base and J 7 bases, with 14 bases left between them. CDR1 and CDR2 (germline): SGHAT, FQNNGV. CDR3 length equals 15 residues. The CDR3 reads CASSLGREEGNTIYF. The CDR3 bases are TGTGCCAGCAGCTTAGGCAGGGAAGAGGGTAACACCATATATTTT.

The rearrangement links TRBV7-3 to TRBJ2-3; TRBD2 might be the D (5 bases). The CDR3 length is 15 residues. Trimming removed 1 base at V and 1 base at J, with 9 bases between. CDR1 SGHTA and CDR2 FQGTGA come from the germline V gene. CDR3 protein: CASSLMRRGTDTQYF. Here the CDR3 DNA reads TGTGCCAGCAGCTTAATGCGGCGGGGCACAGATACGCAGTATTTT. The whole variable domain, remainder taken from reference TRBV7-3 and TRBJ2-3, is GAGVSQTPSNKVTEKGKYVELRCDPISGHTALYWYRQSLGQGPEFLIYFQGTGAADDSGLPNDRFFAVRPEGSVSTLKIQRTERGDSAVYLCASSLMRRGTDTQYFGPGTRLTVL.

This clone was detected a few times. The chain carries TRBV14 and TRBJ2-7, with D possibly TRBD1 on 6 matching bases. V gave up 5 bases and J gave up 6 bases, with 11 bases separating them. This CDR3 contains 12 residues. Germline CDR1 and CDR2: SGHDN and FVKESK. Here the CDR3 DNA reads TGTGCCAGCAGCATCCTAGGGGGCGAGCAGTACGTC. Amino acids: CASSILGGEQYV.

This clone has more than one count but fewer than ten. The CDR3 sequence: CASSVVGLTTGELFF. Written as DNA, the CDR3 is TGTGCCAGCAGCGTAGTGGGACTTACAACCGGGGAGCTGTTTTTT. The chain recombines TRBV9 with TRBJ2-2; D may be TRBD2 (6 bases). CDR3 length: 15 amino acids. The germline gives CDR1 SGDLS, CDR2 YYNGEE. Between the trimmed V and J ends, which lost 0 bases and 5 bases, there was a span of 11 bases.